This TCR beta chain appears in the sequencing data of a study of cytomegalovirus exposure and HLA in healthy donors (dated by TCRdb to the late 2010s). Regarding the study in general: According to an earlier analysis of 587 of the donors, some 180 million T cells yielded 90 million to 130 million unique TCR beta sequences and about 300 Gb of sequence data. In the later analysis, no new phenotypic data were used to find candidate immune exposures; instead, reliance was placed on TCR beta sequences and their occurrence across donors. Donor age, sex, ethnicity and CMV serostatus were compiled alongside the repertoire data. A later genetic analysis took genome-wide SNP genotypes for about three fifths of the 666 donors and used that subset as a discovery cohort. A separate validation cohort of 100 to 150 different subjects was used in addition to the 666-subject first cohort. Of the 398 genotyped donors, approximately 80% fell in the genetic ancestry cluster associated with self-reported Caucasian donors. HLA typing covered class I and class II loci at four-digit resolution. An earlier analysis of around 540 of the donors applied high-throughput TCR beta sequencing to assess whether each TCR beta V gene segment acted as functional or pseudogenic. An early release covering approximately 600 HLA-typed donors comprised about 300 gigabases of sequencing data and 85 million or so unique TCR sequences. The study used immunosequencing to profile the T cell repertoires of about 670 subjects and linked those repertoires to cytomegalovirus serostatus. Every discovery cohort repertoire had been produced on one sequencing platform. High-throughput TCR immunosequencing, statistical association of individual TCRs with disease status, and machine learning were combined to predict cytomegalovirus infection status. The aim of the study was to test whether cataloging public T cell receptors could identify signatures of past pathogen exposure. On average, roughly 250,000 unique TCR beta nucleotide sequences were sequenced per donor among more than 350 genotyped donors of the cohort, with roughly 19% of those sequences being non-productive. A few DR-DQ haplotypes were handled as single units for association and clustering because linkage in the cohort was strong. Typing coverage differed by locus: A, B, C, DRB1 and DQB1 were typed in roughly 620-630 donors, DQA1 in approximately 520, DPA1 in 600 to 610, and DPB1 in around 490. A later analysis re-analyzed previously published TCR beta repertoires from approximately 670 donors and added high-resolution HLA genotyping to study TCR occurrence patterns.

Comments on this clone: Its antigen has not been determined. Per-nucleotide qualities are absent, and no much larger clonotype sits a single base away.

Libraries were built with the immunoSEQ multiplex PCR assay. For the multiplex PCR, a mixture combining 60 forward primers for TCR Vbeta segments and 13 reverse primers for TCR Jbeta segments was used. A multiplex PCR assay on genomic DNA amplified the CDR3 region of rearranged TCR beta genes. The Illumina HiSeq System was used to sequence the amplified TCR beta libraries as 87-base-pair reads. The study's own analysis went as follows. A later analysis tallied around 87 million unique TCR beta chains across the 600 to 700 repertoires, and about 10 million of those chains were shared by two or more donors. Raw reads were error-corrected and collapsed into unique sequences with a nearest-neighbor algorithm that merged closely related sequences to remove PCR and sequencing errors. CDR3 sequences were aligned to IMGT reference sequences to assign V, D and J gene segments. Each retained sequence needed at least a six-nucleotide match to both a V gene segment and a J gene segment. Rearrangements were classified as productive when the CDR3 lacked stop codons and remained in frame with V and J, and all other rearrangements were classified as non-productive. Following IMGT convention, CDR3 was defined as the stretch from the second conserved V-encoded cysteine to the conserved J-encoded phenylalanine. The earlier analysis of 450 to 750 of the donors excluded any sequence lacking an unambiguous match to a single V gene segment. An earlier analysis of about 600 of the donors called V segments functional above 56.7% productive rearrangements and segregating when the between-donor standard deviation exceeded 5%. A statistical classification framework was built to diagnose cytomegalovirus status from the catalog of TCR beta chain sequences. A later analysis assigned V and J genes by comparing TCR nucleotide sequences with IMGT/GENE-DB human TR gene sequences. In a later analysis, CDR3 sequences and most-parsimonious VDJ recombination scenarios were assigned using the TCRdist pipeline. A later analysis defined each TCR beta chain by its CDR3 amino acid sequence plus V-gene family, and excluded reads lacking a unique V-gene family. As a way to deal with suspected cross-contamination and a sequencing artifact, a later analysis dropped more than 500 nucleotide sequences that were highly shared and had low generation probability. In a later analysis, a clonal expansion index for each public chain was calculated from normalized within-repertoire ranks of inferred template counts. In a later analysis, generation probabilities were computed using a VDJ recombination model fitted to out-of-frame rearrangements, and the results were checked against IGoR. A later analysis scored TCR-TCR, TCR-HLA and TCR-CMV co-occurrence with hypergeometric tests, applying a repertoire-size bias correction to TCR pairs. False discovery rates were estimated in a later analysis by permuting HLA or CMV assignments 20 times. In a later analysis, co-occurring TCRs were grouped using DBSCAN, with TCRdist sequence similarity added in when clustering inside HLA-allele-positive subsets. Repertoires with fewer than 30,000 or more than 120,000 public chains were left out of co-occurrence clustering, as were five repertoires with anomalous nucleotide sharing. This is the immuneACCESS table as TCRdb keeps it, with only in-frame sequences that have V and J called. A part of the clones is gone; compared with another copy, unresolved V genes explain less than half, and the rest is unexplained. Clone size and V and J calls were adopted from that table, with D and trimming inferred from the DNA. Counted in this sample were tens of thousands of clones; 70% to 85% of them appeared once. The ten most abundant clones make up approximately 3.6% of the sample.

The CDR3 numbers 12 residues from cysteine through phenylalanine. Just the 36-base CDR3 DNA is kept, in frame starting at base 1. V loses 6 bases of germline sequence and J loses 5 bases, and the interval between the two ends is 11 bases. CDR1 and CDR2 were assigned from the germline V gene (reference sequence) as SGHNT and YYREEE. The research as a whole found: When HLA alleles, especially DR and DQ, strongly co-occurred, attributing TCR associations to individual alleles was difficult. The only immune exposure information available for the cohort was CMV serostatus. According to a later analysis, TCR association rates differed among HLA loci, with DRB1 alleles showing the most associated TCRs and HLA-C alleles showing the fewest. Because some donors lacked HLA typing at each locus, the association tests relied only on the typed subset. Most TCR sequences were seen in very few donors, while some public TCRs were found in many individuals. In both the original and validation cohorts, the classifier was reported to diagnose cytomegalovirus status with high specificity and sensitivity. A later analysis found that most CMV-associated TCR beta chains appeared HLA-restricted, with HLA associations seemingly driven largely by CMV exposure. The study listed 150 to 200 TCR beta chains as associated with cytomegalovirus. In a later analysis, HLA-associated TCR beta chains showed more clonal expansion and lower generation probabilities than non-associated chains that were equally common. Presence/absence analyses assumed roughly uniform sequencing depth across donors, an assumption that may not hold. A later genetic analysis reported fewer N-insertions in productive TCRs among donors in an Asian-associated ancestry cluster than the roughly 700-donor mean. A further reported finding was that TCR beta sequences accurately predicted the HLA-A and HLA-B alleles for most subjects in the first cohort. Correlated functional status among segregating V segments might reflect linkage disequilibrium, but an unknown experimental factor could not be ruled out. A few of the identified cytomegalovirus-associated TCR beta chains were confirmed in vitro to be specific for cytomegalovirus antigens. An association between a missense DCLRE1C variant and V-gene and J-gene trimming of TCR beta chains was found in a later genetic analysis and replicated in an independent cohort. Because counts were too low, roughly 17 rarely observed V segments, including chromosome 9 orphons, were left out of the earlier analysis of about 500 of the donors. The authors suggested that the approach could potentially be extended to other disease states and immunological phenotypes. A later analysis associated 15,000 to 20,000 TCR beta sequences with specific HLA alleles at a false discovery rate of 0.05. A cluster of highly shared sequence variants was judged likely to be a technical artifact of the sequencing pipeline. Several of the top co-occurrence clusters appeared to be linked to parvovirus B19, influenza, CMV and Epstein-Barr virus, according to a later analysis. In an earlier analysis of fewer than 750 of the donors, most TCR beta V segments were observed in productive rearrangements about 90% or about 30% of the time, broadly matching IMGT annotations. The cohort was sequenced for TCR beta chains only, and without alpha or paired-chain data the features that could be detected were limited. Some IMGT-functional V segments, including TRBV6-2 and TRBV6-3, could not be distinguished by the 87-base-pair reads and were therefore excluded.

The cohort comprised some 730 healthy bone marrow donors. At the time of sampling, all cohort members were nominally healthy, though unrecorded immune exposures were likely present. The donor was CMV seropositive and was included in the group of 250 to 350 seropositive cohort members. Every donor gave a peripheral blood sample, and the peripheral blood mononuclear cells from that sample were used for TCR beta sequencing. The Qiagen DNeasy Blood Extraction Kit was used to extract genomic DNA from the blood cell samples. The sample taken for sequencing was PBMCs. Recombination linked TRBV5-4 to TRBJ2-5; D gene: possibly TRBD1, on 5 matching bases. This sequence was found in a woman aged 40 to 50 in good health and CMV-seropositive. The CDR3 corresponds to CASTFSGETQYF. DNA sequence: TGTGCCAGCACTTTCTCAGGGGAGACCCAGTACTTC.